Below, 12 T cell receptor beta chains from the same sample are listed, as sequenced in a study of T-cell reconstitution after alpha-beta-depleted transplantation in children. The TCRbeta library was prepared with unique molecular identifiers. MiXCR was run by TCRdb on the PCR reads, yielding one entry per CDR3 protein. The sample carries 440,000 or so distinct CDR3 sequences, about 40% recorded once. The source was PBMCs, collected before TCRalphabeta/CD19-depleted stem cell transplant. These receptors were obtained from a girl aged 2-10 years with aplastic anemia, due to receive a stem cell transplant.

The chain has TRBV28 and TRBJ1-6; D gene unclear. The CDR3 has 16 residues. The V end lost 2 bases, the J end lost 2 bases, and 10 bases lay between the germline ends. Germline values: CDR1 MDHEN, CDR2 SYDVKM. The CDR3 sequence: CASSLAGLAYNSPLHF. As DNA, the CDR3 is TGTGCCAGCAGTTTAGCCGGTTTAGCCTATAATTCACCCCTCCACTTT.

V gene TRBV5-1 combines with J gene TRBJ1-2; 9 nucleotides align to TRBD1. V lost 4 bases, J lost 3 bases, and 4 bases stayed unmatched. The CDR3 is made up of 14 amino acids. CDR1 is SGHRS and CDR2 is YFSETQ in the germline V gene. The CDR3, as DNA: TGCGCCAGCAGCCCACAGGGGGCGGACTATGGCTACACCTTC. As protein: CASSPQGADYGYTF. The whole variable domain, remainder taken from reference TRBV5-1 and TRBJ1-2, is KAGVTQTPRYLIKTRGQQVTLSCSPISGHRSVSWYQQTPGQGLQFLFEYFSETQRNKGNFPGRFSGRQFSNSRSEMNVSTLELGDSALYLCASSPQGADYGYTFGSGTRLTVV.

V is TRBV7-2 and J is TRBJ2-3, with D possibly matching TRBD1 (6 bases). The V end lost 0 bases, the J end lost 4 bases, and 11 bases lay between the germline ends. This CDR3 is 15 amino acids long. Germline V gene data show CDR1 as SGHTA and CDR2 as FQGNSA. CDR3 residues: CASSLAMAGADTQYF. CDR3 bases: TGTGCCAGCAGCTTAGCTATGGCAGGGGCAGATACGCAGTATTTT.

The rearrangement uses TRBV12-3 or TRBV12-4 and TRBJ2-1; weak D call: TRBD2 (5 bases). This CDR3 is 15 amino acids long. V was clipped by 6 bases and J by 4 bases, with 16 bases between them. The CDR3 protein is CASRSSIRVYNEQFF. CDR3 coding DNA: TGTGCCAGCAGGTCTAGCATTCGGGTTTACAATGAGCAGTTCTTC.

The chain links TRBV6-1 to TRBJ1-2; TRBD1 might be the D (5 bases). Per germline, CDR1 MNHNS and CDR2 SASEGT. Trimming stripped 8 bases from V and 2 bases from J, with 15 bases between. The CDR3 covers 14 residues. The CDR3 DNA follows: TGTGCCAGCCGCCAGGACACCTTGAACTATGGCTACACCTTC. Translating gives CASRQDTLNYGYTF.

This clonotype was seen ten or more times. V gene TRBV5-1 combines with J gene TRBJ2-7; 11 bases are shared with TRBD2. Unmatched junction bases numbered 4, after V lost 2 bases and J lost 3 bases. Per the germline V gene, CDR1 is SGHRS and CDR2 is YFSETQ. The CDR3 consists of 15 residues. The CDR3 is CASSFTGTSGYEQYF. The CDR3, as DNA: TGCGCCAGCAGCTTCACGGGGACTAGCGGCTACGAGCAGTACTTC.

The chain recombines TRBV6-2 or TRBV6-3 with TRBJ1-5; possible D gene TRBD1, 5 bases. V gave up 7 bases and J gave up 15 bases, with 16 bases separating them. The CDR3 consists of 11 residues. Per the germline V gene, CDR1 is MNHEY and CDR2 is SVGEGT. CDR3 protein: CASTDGGRGHF. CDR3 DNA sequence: TGTGCCAGCACGGACGGAGGAAGGGGGCATTTT.

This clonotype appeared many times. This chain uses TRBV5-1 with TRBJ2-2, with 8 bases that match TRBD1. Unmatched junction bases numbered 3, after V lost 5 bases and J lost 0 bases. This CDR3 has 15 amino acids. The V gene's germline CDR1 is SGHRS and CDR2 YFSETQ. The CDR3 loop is CASSSDRANTGELFF. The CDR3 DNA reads TGCGCCAGCAGTTCGGACAGGGCGAACACCGGGGAGCTGTTTTTT.

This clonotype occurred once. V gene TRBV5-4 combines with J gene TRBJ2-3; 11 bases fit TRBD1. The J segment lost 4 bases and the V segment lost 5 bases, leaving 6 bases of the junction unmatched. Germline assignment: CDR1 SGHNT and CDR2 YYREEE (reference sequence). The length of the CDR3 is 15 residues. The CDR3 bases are TGTGCCAGCAGGACTCCGGGACAGGGGGCAGATACGCAGTATTTT. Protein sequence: CASRTPGQGADTQYF.

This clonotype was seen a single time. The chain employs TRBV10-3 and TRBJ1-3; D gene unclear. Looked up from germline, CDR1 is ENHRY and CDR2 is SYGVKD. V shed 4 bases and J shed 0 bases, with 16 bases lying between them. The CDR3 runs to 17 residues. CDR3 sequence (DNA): TGTGCCATCAGTGGATTCGAATCTCCCCTCTCTGGAAACACCATATATTTT. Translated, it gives CAISGFESPLSGNTIYF.

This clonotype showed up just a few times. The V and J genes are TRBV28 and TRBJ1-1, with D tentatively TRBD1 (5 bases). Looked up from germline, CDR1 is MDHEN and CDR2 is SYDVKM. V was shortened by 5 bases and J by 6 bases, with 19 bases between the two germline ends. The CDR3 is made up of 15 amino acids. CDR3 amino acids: CASSLQPGRRAEAFF. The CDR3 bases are TGTGCCAGCAGTCTCCAACCGGGACGGCGCGCTGAAGCTTTCTTT. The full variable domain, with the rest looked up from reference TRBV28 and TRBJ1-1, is DVKVTQSSRYLVKRTGEKVFLECVQDMDHENMFWYRQDPGLGLRLIYFSYDVKMKEKGDIPEGYSVSREKKERFSLILESASTNQTSMYLCASSLQPGRRAEAFFGQGTRLTVV.

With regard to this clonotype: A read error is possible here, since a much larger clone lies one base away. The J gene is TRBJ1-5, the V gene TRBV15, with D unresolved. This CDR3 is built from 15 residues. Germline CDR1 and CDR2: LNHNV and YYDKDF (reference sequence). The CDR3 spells CDTSREDGGPQPQHF. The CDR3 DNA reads TGTGACACCAGCAGAGAAGATGGAGGGCCTCAGCCCCAGCATTTT. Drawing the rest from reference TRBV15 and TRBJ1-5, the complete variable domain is DAMVIQNPRYQVTQFGKPVTLSCSQTLNHNVMYWYQQKSSQAPKLLFHYYDKDFNNEADTPDNFQSRRPNTSFCFLDIRSPGLGDTAMYLCDTSREDGGPQPQHFGDGTRLSIL.